This T cell receptor beta chain was retrieved from a study of blood T cell repertoires in COVID-19. Study at large: The samples span acute and convalescent COVID-19 from the United States, Italy and Spain. The cDNA or gDNA used as material had been derived from T cells, B-cell-depleted T cells, or PBMCs.

Original analysis: The authors estimated nucleated cell counts from reference gene primer amplification. Libraries were prepared by immunoSEQ multiplex PCR; TCRdb keeps only in-frame clonotypes and omits some of them. V and J calls and clone size are copied from that table; D and trimming were computed from the DNA. The data show fewer than 200,000 clones, over 80% seen once. Germline-derived CDR1 and CDR2 are SGHDN and FVKESK. The CDR3 is 16 amino acids. V dropped 0 bases and J dropped 5; count of bases not matched to a gene: 10. This TCR was recovered from a woman between 70 and 85 years old with acute or convalescent COVID-19. The chain recombines TRBV14 with TRBJ2-7, with 7 bases that match TRBD1. Sequences were obtained from peripheral blood. The CDR3 DNA is TGTGCCAGCAGCCAAGATCGGGCAGGGGGAAGTGACGAGCAGTACTTC. This sequence encodes CASSQDRAGGSDEQYF.